The 26 T cell receptor beta chains reported below all come from one sample, sequenced in a study of blood T cell repertoires in COVID-19 (dated by TCRdb to 2020 to 2022). Library construction relied on the immunoSEQ multiplex PCR assay. TCRdb retrieved this table from immuneACCESS and kept in-frame rearrangements only. Not all clones are present; in checked studies, unresolved V genes account for under half, and no reason is known for the remainder. Across this sample there are roughly 180,000 clones, with over 75% seen only once. The ten largest clones capture approximately 7% of the sample. Sequencing was performed on peripheral blood. The receptors shown here come from an older man with COVID-19, enrolled during active disease.

The CDR3 sequence: CASSPGLVVFEQYF. The CDR3 DNA reads TGCGCCAGCAGCCCGGGACTAGTTGTGTTCGAGCAGTACTTC. This chain joins TRBV5-1 and TRBJ2-7; TRBD2 matches 8 bases. CDR3 size: 14 residues. Germline V gene sequence: CDR1 SGHRS, CDR2 YFSETQ. The ends lost 4 bases at V and 6 bases at J; junction bases unmatched: 9.

This chain joins TRBV11-3 and TRBJ1-1; 7 bases line up with TRBD1. The V segment lost 5 bases and the J segment 2 bases; nucleotides outside the gene matches: 8. CDR3 length equals 15 residues. Looked up from germline, CDR1 is SGHNT and CDR2 is YENEEA. The CDR3 bases are TGTGCCAGCAGCGGCCGACAGGGCACCAACACTGAAGCTTTCTTT. Translated, it gives CASSGRQGTNTEAFF.

The chain links TRBV10-2 to TRBJ2-1, with TRBD2 matching over 12 bases. This CDR3 is built from 17 residues. Germline CDR1 reads WSHSY; CDR2 reads SAAADI. The junction had 15 bases not matched to a gene; V was cut back by 7 bases and J by 8 bases. For the CDR3, the DNA is TGCGCCAGCACACGGCTAGCGGGGGGGTCCCTCATTCATGAGCAGTTCTTC. It specifies CASTRLAGGSLIHEQFF.

The chain recombines TRBV7-2 with TRBJ2-3, with D unclear. This CDR3 contains 13 residues. V was pared by 5 bases and J by 5 bases, with 11 bases between. CDR1 is SGHTA and CDR2 is FQGNSA in the germline V gene. CDR3 in DNA: TGTGCCAGCAGCACTAAGGTGGGAGATACGCAGTATTTT. It translates to CASSTKVGDTQYF.

This rearrangement joins TRBV19 to TRBJ1-4; no firm D call. The CDR3 is 13 amino acids. The germline V and J ends were trimmed by 5 bases and 8 bases, with 12 bases remaining between them. CDR1 and CDR2 (germline): LNHDA, SQIVND (reference sequence). CDR3 DNA: TGTGCCAGTAGTCCGTCCCTCGGGGAAAAACTGTTTTTT. It encodes CASSPSLGEKLFF.

The chain links TRBV11-2 to TRBJ1-5; D remains ambiguous. CDR1 and CDR2 from the germline V gene are SGHAT and FQNNGV. CDR3 length: 13 residues. V gave up 5 bases and J gave up 8 bases, with 13 bases separating them. The CDR3 loop is CASSPMGSKPQHF. The CDR3 region has the DNA TGTGCCAGCAGCCCCATGGGGAGCAAGCCCCAGCATTTT.

The chain is built from TRBV11-2 and TRBJ2-2, with no clear D. Germline CDR1 reads SGHAT; CDR2 reads FQNNGV. This CDR3 is 14 amino acids long. V lost 6 bases and J lost 5, with 13 bases in between. In DNA form, the CDR3 reads TGTGCCAGCAGTTTTTCTACTCGGACCGGGGAGCTGTTTTTT. Encoded protein: CASSFSTRTGELFF. The full variable domain, its missing parts supplied by reference TRBV11-2 and TRBJ2-2, is EAGVAQSPRYKIIEKRQSVAFWCNPISGHATLYWYQQILGQGPKLLIQFQNNGVVDDSQLPKDRFSAERLKGVDSTLKIQPAKLEDSAVYLCASSFSTRTGELFFGEGSRLTVL.

The chain joins TRBV4-3 to TRBJ2-6; TRBD1 is a possible D gene (5 bases). CDR1 and CDR2 (germline): LGHNA, YSLEER. The CDR3 is made up of 16 amino acids. V lost 4 bases and J lost 2, with 12 bases in between. The CDR3 reads CASSREPGTGANVLTF. CDR3 DNA: TGCGCCAGCAGCCGCGAGCCAGGGACTGGGGCCAACGTCCTGACTTTC.

The chain couples TRBV5-1 to TRBJ2-3, with 13 bases identical to TRBD2. Germline loops: CDR1 SGHRS, CDR2 YFSETQ. The CDR3 has 17 residues. V lost 0 bases and J lost 3; bases outside the gene matches: 4. CDR3 in DNA: TGCGCCAGCAGCTTGGGACTAGCGGGGGGAGGTACAGATACGCAGTATTTT. It translates to CASSLGLAGGGTDTQYF.

V gene TRBV19 combines with J gene TRBJ1-1; 9 nucleotides agree with TRBD1. Unmatched junction bases numbered 12, after V lost 5 bases and J lost 2 bases. Per germline, CDR1 LNHDA and CDR2 SQIVND (reference sequence). The length of the CDR3 is 17 residues. CDR3 residues: CASSLDAGTGINTEAFF. The DNA for the CDR3 is TGTGCCAGTAGTCTCGACGCCGGGACAGGGATCAACACTGAAGCTTTCTTT.

This chain uses TRBV7-6 with TRBJ1-1; D gene ambiguous. The CDR3 contains 21 residues. The V end lost 1 base, the J end lost 3 bases, and 30 bases lay between the germline ends. The germline CDR1 and CDR2 sequences are SGHVS and FNYEAQ. CDR3: CASSLGTMGSMRFQRDTEAFF. CDR3 DNA: TGTGCCAGCAGCTTAGGAACAATGGGTTCCATGAGGTTTCAGCGGGACACTGAAGCTTTCTTT.

The chain is built from TRBV7-2 and TRBJ2-2; 8 bases line up with TRBD2. CDR1 is SGHTA and CDR2 is FQGNSA in the germline V gene. This CDR3 is 15 amino acids long. Unmatched junction bases numbered 6, after V lost 4 bases and J lost 5 bases. CDR3 in DNA: TGTGCCAGCAGCTCCCTCGGGGGGGGAACCGGGGAGCTGTTTTTT. Translation: CASSSLGGGTGELFF.

This rearrangement joins TRBV6-2 or TRBV6-3 to TRBJ2-2; D is perhaps TRBD2 (6 bases). Germline values: CDR1 MNHEY, CDR2 SVGEGT. The CDR3 spans 14 residues. V lost 2 bases and J 6 bases, leaving 10 bases between the germline ends. CDR3 sequence: CASSYTREAGELFF. The CDR3 DNA reads as TGTGCCAGCAGTTACACCAGGGAGGCCGGGGAGCTGTTTTTT.

The V call is TRBV6-5, the J call TRBJ1-6; 9 bases map to TRBD1. V trimming: 6 bases; J trimming: 5 bases; junction bases outside the gene matches: 5. CDR3 length: 15 residues. Germline V gene data show CDR1 as MNHEY and CDR2 as SVGAGI. The CDR3 DNA sequence: TGTGCCAGCAGCCGCCGGGACAGGGATAATTCACCCCTCCACTTT. Translated, it gives CASSRRDRDNSPLHF.

The chain employs TRBV7-2 and TRBJ1-6; possibly TRBD1 for D (6 bases). V was shortened by 2 bases and J by 0 bases, with 14 bases between the two germline ends. There are 18 residues in the CDR3. Germline CDR1 and CDR2: SGHTA and FQGNSA. This chain's CDR3 is CASSLISQGSSYNSPLHF. In DNA form, the CDR3 reads TGTGCCAGCAGCTTAATAAGTCAGGGGAGCTCCTATAATTCACCCCTCCACTTT.

J is TRBJ2-7 and V is TRBV5-4; 9 bases are shared with TRBD1. Germline V CDR1 and CDR2: SGHNT, YYREEE (reference sequence). V lost 4 bases to trimming and J lost 6 bases; unmatched junction nucleotides: 8. The CDR3 length is 14 residues. CDR3 in amino acids: CASSLKDRGSEQYF. In DNA form, the CDR3 reads TGTGCCAGCAGCCTGAAGGACAGGGGAAGCGAGCAGTACTTC. Full variable domain (missing parts from reference TRBV5-4 and TRBJ2-7): ETGVTQSPTHLIKTRGQQVTLRCSSQSGHNTVSWYQQALGQGPQFIFQYYREEENGRGNFPPRFSGLQFPNYSSELNVNALELDDSALYLCASSLKDRGSEQYFGPGTRLTVT.

In DNA, the CDR3 is TGTGCCACCGGTCGAGGGGGGGGCCCCAATGAGCAGTTCTTC. It specifies CATGRGGGPNEQFF. The rearrangement links TRBV24-1 to TRBJ2-1, with a possible D match to TRBD2 (7 bases). V shed 9 bases and J shed 6 bases, with 17 bases lying between them. Germline-derived CDR1 and CDR2 are KGHDR and SFDVKD. This CDR3 is 14 amino acids long.

V gene TRBV2 combines with J gene TRBJ1-5, with D possibly TRBD1 on 5 matching bases. Trimming cost V 4 bases and J 4 bases, with 11 bases left between them. The length of the CDR3 is 14 residues. Looked up from germline, CDR1 is SNHLY and CDR2 is FYNNEI. The CDR3 DNA reads as TGTGCCAGCAGTGTGGGTGGGGGGAATCAGCCCCAGCATTTT. It translates to CASSVGGGNQPQHF.

A few counts support this clone. V is TRBV6-2 or TRBV6-3 and J is TRBJ2-3, with D possibly matching TRBD2 (5 bases). Germline lookup yields CDR1 MNHEY and CDR2 SVGEGT. V shed 4 bases and J shed 5 bases, with 16 bases lying between them. This CDR3 has 15 amino acids. The CDR3 nucleotides are TGTGCCAGCAGTTCCGCCGGGGTATCTGGAGATACGCAGTATTTT. This sequence encodes CASSSAGVSGDTQYF.

The chain has TRBV19 and TRBJ2-6; 9 positions agree with TRBD2. The CDR3 contains 19 residues. Germline loops: CDR1 LNHDA, CDR2 SQIVND (reference sequence). Trimming removed 0 bases from V and 3 bases from J; junction bases left unmatched: 9. In nucleotides, the CDR3 is TGTGCCAGTAGTATAGATTTGGCGGGGGGGCCTCATGGGGCCAACGTCCTGACTTTC. This encodes CASSIDLAGGPHGANVLTF.

Only one count was recorded for this clone. The chain uses TRBV11-3 and TRBJ1-4; D is ambiguous. V was clipped by 7 bases and J by 8 bases, with 20 bases between them. The CDR3 contains 15 residues. The germline V gene encodes CDR1 SGHNT and CDR2 YENEEA. CDR3 bases: TGTGCCAGCACTTCCCTCGCAGGAGGAGGAGAAAAACTGTTTTTT. This encodes CASTSLAGGGEKLFF.

The chain couples TRBV7-9 to TRBJ1-3; maybe TRBD1 (5 bases). The CDR3 totals 15 residues. The germline V gene has CDR1 SEHNR and CDR2 FQNEAQ (reference sequence). Trimming shortened V by 5 bases and J by 0 bases, and 11 bases separated the two germline ends. The DNA for the CDR3 is TGTGCCAGCAGCAAGACAGAAAGCTCTGGAAACACCATATATTTT. Translating it yields CASSKTESSGNTIYF.

This rearrangement joins TRBV4-3 to TRBJ2-3, with a tentative D call TRBD1 (5 bases). Trimming shortened V by 4 bases and J by 6 bases, and 14 bases separated the two germline ends. The CDR3 covers 14 residues. Germline lookup yields CDR1 LGHNA and CDR2 YSLEER. CDR3 region: CASSPEYRWDTQYF. The CDR3 DNA sequence: TGCGCCAGCAGCCCCGAGTACAGGTGGGATACGCAGTATTTT.

The V call is TRBV6-5, the J call TRBJ2-2; TRBD1 aligns across 7 bases. The CDR3 has 15 residues. Germline lookup yields CDR1 MNHEY and CDR2 SVGAGI. V shed 10 bases, J shed 0 bases, and the junction held 8 bases outside the gene matches. CDR3 nucleotide sequence: TGTGCCATATCCAAGCAGGGGGCGAACACCGGGGAGCTGTTTTTT. This translates into CAISKQGANTGELFF.

The V call is TRBV18, the J call TRBJ1-1; 11 bases map to TRBD1. The CDR3 sequence is 14 residues long. The trim removed 3 bases at V and 6 bases at J, leaving 3 bases unmatched. Germline V gene lookup returns CDR1 KGHSH and CDR2 LQKENI. Here the CDR3 DNA reads TGTGCCAGCTCACCCGGGACAGGGGGTGCTGAAGCTTTCTTT. This gives the protein CASSPGTGGAEAFF.

This sequence joins TRBV2 and TRBJ2-5, with TRBD1 identical over 10 bases. V dropped 6 bases and J dropped 4; count of bases not matched to a gene: 5. The CDR3 covers 14 residues. Germline V CDR1 and CDR2: SNHLY, FYNNEI. The CDR3 coding sequence is TGTGCCAGCAGGGCGGACAGGGGGGTAGAGACCCAGTACTTC. Amino acids: CASRADRGVETQYF. Full variable domain (missing parts from reference TRBV2 and TRBJ2-5): EPEVTQTPSHQVTQMGQEVILRCVPISNHLYFYWYRQILGQKVEFLVSFYNNEISEKSEIFDDQFSVERPDGSNFTLKIRSTKLEDSAMYFCASRADRGVETQYFGPGTRLLVL.